This T cell receptor beta chain was identified during a study of blood T cell repertoires in COVID-19. Turning to the study itself: From the United States, Italy and Spain came samples of acute and convalescent COVID-19.

V lost 2 bases, J lost 2 bases, and 11 bases lay in between. Germline loops: CDR1 SGHDT, CDR2 YYEEEE. The CDR3 has 15 amino acids. Here immunoSEQ multiplex PCR was the method, and the copy in TCRdb shows in-frame clones only, minus some. The sample includes 250,000 or so clones, about 89% of them seen just once. J is TRBJ1-3 and V is TRBV5-6; D possibly corresponds to TRBD1 (6 bases). What was sequenced was peripheral blood. The sequence derives from a man between 40 and 49 years old with active or convalescent COVID-19. The DNA for the CDR3 is TGTGCCAGCAGCTTCACAGGGAGAACTGGAAACACCATATATTTT. This sequence encodes CASSFTGRTGNTIYF. Filled out from reference TRBV5-6 and TRBJ1-3, the complete variable domain reads DAGVTQSPTHLIKTRGQQVTLRCSPKSGHDTVSWYQQALGQGPQFIFQYYEEEERQRGNFPDRFSGHQFPNYSSELNVNALLLGDSALYLCASSFTGRTGNTIYFGEGSWLTVV.